This TCR beta chain derives from a study of OX40 agonist ivuxolimab in advanced cancers. With regard to the full study: Ivuxolimab was an agonistic, fully human IgG2 monoclonal antibody directed against OX40 (CD134), a costimulatory receptor. Intravenous ivuxolimab was administered to patients every 2 weeks at six dose levels: 0.01, 0.1, 0.3, 1.5, 3 and 10 mg/kg. Of the approximately 54 patients in dose escalation, about 20 had hepatocellular carcinoma, around 15 had melanoma, 9 had renal cell carcinoma and 9 had head and neck cancer. In the dose-escalation cohort, around 80% of patients were male, and the mean age was approximately 60 years with a range of roughly 20 to 80. Prior anti-PD-1, anti-PD-L1 or anti-CTLA-4 therapy was permitted, and checkpoint inhibitors had been received by 30% to 40% of dose-escalation patients. Partial responses were achieved by three dose-escalation patients, of whom one had hepatocellular carcinoma and two had cutaneous melanoma. Peripheral TCRbeta sequencing was intended to test whether TCR sequence diversity was altered and clonal T-cell expansion was caused by ivuxolimab. The paper covers the monotherapy dose-escalation part of the phase I ivuxolimab trial, which included N of about 50 patients.

To sequence the TCRbeta CDR3 region, genomic DNA was isolated from the sorted cells. The immunoSEQ Assay was used for sequencing of TCRbeta CDR3 regions. Sourced from immuneACCESS, this table was stored by TCRdb with only in-frame sequences that have V and J called. A share of the clones is absent; for the studies checked, an unresolved V gene accounts for under half, and the remainder has no known explanation. The sample table lists approximately 100,000 clones, just over 90% of them with a count of one. The ten largest clones represent about 0.5% of the sample. Comment on this clone: No antigen is known for it. Within one base of it there is no much larger clone, and no base qualities were kept.

Inclusive of the bounding cysteine and phenylalanine, the CDR3 is 15 residues long. Only CDR3 DNA is held: 45 bases, read in frame from base 1. As encoded in the germline V gene (reference sequence), CDR1 is LNHDA while CDR2 is SQIVND. Cut back by 7 bases and 6 bases, the V and J ends lie 18 bases apart. Patients with autoimmune disease history or receiving systemic immunosuppression were excluded from the trial. In every dose cohort, peripheral blood was drawn for TCR sequencing at baseline, cycle 4 day 1, and cycle 7 day 1. The samples were drawn from a first-in-human, open-label, multicenter phase I dose-escalation trial of ivuxolimab. Adults with locally advanced or metastatic melanoma, renal cell, hepatocellular, or head and neck squamous cell carcinoma were enrolled in the trial. Before TCR sequencing, CD4+ T cells and CD8+ T cells were sorted from peripheral blood as separate populations. Summary of the overall study and its limitations: Clonal expansion of both CD4+ and CD8+ blood T cells was observed from baseline to week 6 at doses 0.1 to 3.0 mg/kg. Low levels of normalized T-cell clonal expansion were also seen in some patients who did not respond. In the 0.1-3.0 mg/kg groups, partial responders were among the patients with the lowest normalized peripheral clonal expansion, particularly in CD8+ T cells. After ivuxolimab, more expanded clones were found on average in CD8+ T cells than in CD4+ T cells. Which antigens the clonally expanded peripheral T cells were specific for was not determined.

The sample here was CD4+ or CD8+ T cells sorted from blood, taken in a trial of the OX40 agonist ivuxolimab. Recombination linked TRBV19 to TRBJ2-2, and possibly TRBD1, on 6 matching bases. The TCR was taken from an adult with an advanced solid tumor such as melanoma, head and neck, liver or kidney cancer. The CDR3 is CASKPGRGVAGELFF. The sequence in DNA is TGTGCCAGTAAACCGGGCAGGGGTGTTGCCGGGGAGCTGTTTTTT.